These T cell receptor beta chains were read from a single sample in a study of cytomegalovirus exposure and HLA in healthy donors. Produced via immunoSEQ multiplex PCR; TCRdb's table is partial and in-frame only. The listing records around 40,000 clones. The sequencing sample was made of PBMCs. These receptors all come from a man aged 25 to 40 in good health and CMV-seronegative. Both conserved end residues are part of each CDR3. Fields, in order: V gene, D gene, J gene, CDR3 protein, CDR3 DNA. D genes are given only for firm matches.

v_call: TRBV6-5; d_call: TRBD1; j_call: TRBJ1-2; cdr3_aa: CASTTAGGRGYTF; cdr3_nt: TGTGCCAGCACCACGGCAGGGGGCAGAGGCTACACCTTC
v_call: TRBV14; d_call: -; j_call: TRBJ1-1; cdr3_aa: CASSDKQGWGTEDFF; cdr3_nt: TGTGCCAGCAGCGATAAACAGGGTTGGGGCACTGAAGATTTCTTT
v_call: TRBV7-3; d_call: -; j_call: TRBJ1-6; cdr3_aa: CASSLIGGSRGSPLHF; cdr3_nt: TGTGCCAGCAGCTTAATTGGAGGGTCGAGGGGTTCACCCCTCCACTTT
v_call: TRBV7-8; d_call: -; j_call: TRBJ1-6; cdr3_aa: CASSFVPGADNSPLHF; cdr3_nt: TGTGCCAGCAGCTTTGTCCCAGGGGCGGATAATTCACCCCTCCACTTT
v_call: TRBV19; d_call: TRBD1; j_call: TRBJ2-1; cdr3_aa: CASSWDIRDRPYNEQFF; cdr3_nt: TGTGCCAGTAGTTGGGATATCCGGGACAGACCTTACAATGAGCAGTTCTTC
v_call: TRBV10-1; d_call: TRBD1; j_call: TRBJ2-7; cdr3_aa: CANKDRPVCYEQYF; cdr3_nt: TGCGCCAACAAGGACAGGCCCGTCTGTTACGAGCAGTACTTC
v_call: TRBV2; d_call: TRBD1; j_call: TRBJ2-7; cdr3_aa: CASTGTGSFYEQYF; cdr3_nt: TGTGCCAGCACCGGGACAGGGAGTTTCTACGAGCAGTACTTC
v_call: TRBV14; d_call: -; j_call: TRBJ2-1; cdr3_aa: CASSQAGGSYNEQFF; cdr3_nt: TGTGCCAGCAGCCAAGCTGGAGGGTCCTACAATGAGCAGTTCTTC
v_call: TRBV5-1; d_call: -; j_call: TRBJ1-3; cdr3_aa: CASSEGRSGNTIYF; cdr3_nt: TGCGCCAGCAGCGAGGGAAGGTCTGGAAACACCATATATTTT
v_call: TRBV7-9; d_call: TRBD2; j_call: TRBJ2-1; cdr3_aa: CASSGRGGSSDNEQFF; cdr3_nt: TGTGCCAGCAGCGGCCGGGGGGGAAGCTCCGACAATGAGCAGTTCTTC
v_call: TRBV30; d_call: -; j_call: TRBJ2-5; cdr3_aa: CAWSVSRLQETQYF; cdr3_nt: TGTGCCTGGAGTGTATCCAGACTCCAAGAGACCCAGTACTTC
v_call: TRBV29-1; d_call: -; j_call: TRBJ2-1; cdr3_aa: CSVERSGPDNEQFF; cdr3_nt: TGCAGCGTTGAACGGAGCGGCCCCGACAATGAGCAGTTCTTC
v_call: TRBV18; d_call: -; j_call: TRBJ2-2; cdr3_aa: CASSPTVPGELFF; cdr3_nt: TGTGCCAGCTCACCCACGGTCCCCGGGGAGCTGTTTTTT
v_call: TRBV6-1; d_call: -; j_call: TRBJ1-1; cdr3_aa: CASSGPWNTEAFF; cdr3_nt: TGTGCCAGCAGTGGGCCTTGGAACACTGAAGCTTTCTTT
v_call: TRBV7-2; d_call: TRBD1; j_call: TRBJ1-1; cdr3_aa: CASSTPTGTGTEAFF; cdr3_nt: TGTGCCAGCAGCACACCGACAGGGACGGGCACTGAAGCTTTCTTT
v_call: TRBV4-3; d_call: -; j_call: TRBJ2-7; cdr3_aa: CASSQESTSYEQYF; cdr3_nt: TGCGCCAGCAGCCAAGAGAGCACCTCCTACGAGCAGTACTTC
v_call: TRBV4-2; d_call: TRBD1; j_call: TRBJ2-3; cdr3_aa: CASSQEQGGSFTDTQYF; cdr3_nt: TGTGCCAGCAGCCAGGAACAGGGGGGAAGTTTCACAGATACGCAGTATTTT
v_call: TRBV12-2; d_call: -; j_call: TRBJ2-5; cdr3_aa: CASRPRVPNSGETQYF; cdr3_nt: TGTGCAAGTCGCCCCCGGGTACCCAATAGTGGGGAGACCCAGTACTTC
v_call: TRBV5-1; d_call: TRBD2; j_call: TRBJ2-3; cdr3_aa: CASSISSGSRVDTQYF; cdr3_nt: TGCGCCAGCAGCATTTCTAGCGGGAGTAGGGTAGATACGCAGTATTTT
v_call: TRBV9; d_call: -; j_call: TRBJ1-1; cdr3_aa: CASSAQSGGTEAFF; cdr3_nt: TGTGCCAGCAGCGCCCAATCCGGGGGAACTGAAGCTTTCTTT
v_call: TRBV4-3; d_call: -; j_call: TRBJ2-1; cdr3_aa: CASSQFRGNEQFF; cdr3_nt: TGCGCCAGCAGCCAATTCAGGGGCAATGAGCAGTTCTTC
v_call: TRBV27; d_call: TRBD1; j_call: TRBJ1-5; cdr3_aa: CASSSRTGLANQPQHF; cdr3_nt: TGTGCCAGCAGTTCCAGGACAGGACTAGCTAATCAGCCCCAGCATTTT
v_call: TRBV6-6; d_call: TRBD2; j_call: TRBJ2-7; cdr3_aa: CASSPYSGNEQYF; cdr3_nt: TGTGCCAGCAGTCCTTATAGCGGGAACGAGCAGTACTTC
v_call: TRBV2; d_call: TRBD1; j_call: TRBJ1-5; cdr3_aa: CASRETLGTGNQPQHF; cdr3_nt: TGTGCCAGCAGGGAAACCCTCGGGACAGGTAATCAGCCCCAGCATTTT
v_call: TRBV6-1; d_call: -; j_call: TRBJ2-7; cdr3_aa: CASSGIKGGEQYF; cdr3_nt: TGTGCCAGCAGTGGAATTAAAGGGGGCGAGCAGTACTTC
v_call: TRBV11-1; d_call: -; j_call: TRBJ2-2; cdr3_aa: CASSELWIGEVDTGELVF; cdr3_nt: TGTGCCAGCAGTGAACTGTGGATAGGAGAAGTCGACACCGGGGAGCTGGTTTTT
v_call: TRBV6-1; d_call: -; j_call: TRBJ1-1; cdr3_aa: CASTGTRNTEAFF; cdr3_nt: TGTGCCAGCACCGGGACAAGGAACACTGAAGCTTTCTTT
v_call: TRBV4-3; d_call: TRBD1; j_call: TRBJ2-7; cdr3_aa: CASSPSGQGAYEQYF; cdr3_nt: TGCGCCAGCAGCCCCTCCGGACAGGGGGCCTACGAGCAGTACTTC
v_call: TRBV7-2; d_call: -; j_call: TRBJ2-5; cdr3_aa: CASSSAWGAETQYF; cdr3_nt: TGTGCCAGCAGTTCCGCATGGGGAGCAGAGACCCAGTACTTC
v_call: TRBV7-9; d_call: -; j_call: TRBJ2-7; cdr3_aa: CASSLVSSYEQYF; cdr3_nt: TGTGCCAGCAGCTTAGTCTCCTCTTACGAGCAGTACTTC
v_call: TRBV19; d_call: TRBD1; j_call: TRBJ1-6; cdr3_aa: CASTSGGISYNSPLHF; cdr3_nt: TGTGCCAGTACTTCAGGGGGCATCTCCTATAATTCACCCCTCCACTTT
v_call: TRBV6-1; d_call: -; j_call: TRBJ2-3; cdr3_aa: CASSARSFSGGTDTQYF; cdr3_nt: TGTGCCAGCAGTGCCCGGTCGTTTAGCGGCGGCACAGATACGCAGTATTTT
v_call: TRBV5-1; d_call: TRBD1; j_call: TRBJ2-7; cdr3_aa: CASSLGQGAYEQYF; cdr3_nt: TGCGCCAGCAGCCTGGGACAGGGCGCCTACGAGCAGTACTTC
v_call: TRBV25-1; d_call: -; j_call: TRBJ2-7; cdr3_aa: CASSETGTYEQYF; cdr3_nt: TGTGCCAGCAGTGAAACCGGGACCTACGAGCAGTACTTC
v_call: TRBV5-1; d_call: -; j_call: TRBJ1-2; cdr3_aa: CASSVDSPGYTF; cdr3_nt: TGCGCCAGCAGCGTGGACAGTCCCGGCTACACCTTC
v_call: TRBV6-5; d_call: TRBD1; j_call: TRBJ1-5; cdr3_aa: CASSYGTGRGPQHF; cdr3_nt: TGTGCCAGCAGTTACGGGACAGGGAGGGGGCCCCAGCATTTT
v_call: TRBV7-9; d_call: -; j_call: TRBJ2-3; cdr3_aa: CASSLDFGGDTQYF; cdr3_nt: TGTGCCAGCAGCTTAGATTTCGGGGGAGATACGCAGTATTTT
v_call: TRBV6-1; d_call: TRBD1; j_call: TRBJ2-7; cdr3_aa: CASSVRTGVYEQYF; cdr3_nt: TGTGCCAGCAGTGTCCGGACAGGGGTTTACGAGCAGTACTTC
v_call: TRBV6-1; d_call: TRBD1; j_call: TRBJ1-4; cdr3_aa: CASRVLGTENEKLFF; cdr3_nt: TGTGCCAGCAGGGTTCTCGGGACAGAGAATGAAAAACTGTTTTTT
v_call: TRBV14; d_call: -; j_call: TRBJ2-3; cdr3_aa: CASSHERLSTDKQYF; cdr3_nt: TGTGCCAGCAGCCATGAGCGGTTAAGCACAGATAAGCAGTATTTT
v_call: TRBV30; d_call: -; j_call: TRBJ1-2; cdr3_aa: CAWSQANQYGYTF; cdr3_nt: TGTGCCTGGAGTCAGGCAAACCAATATGGCTACACCTTC
v_call: TRBV9; d_call: -; j_call: TRBJ1-6; cdr3_aa: CASSVTSGPNSPLHF; cdr3_nt: TGTGCCAGCAGCGTAACCTCAGGGCCAAATTCACCCCTCCACTTT
v_call: TRBV6-4; d_call: -; j_call: TRBJ2-2; cdr3_aa: CASSVESSTGELFF; cdr3_nt: TGTGCCAGCAGTGTCGAATCCAGCACCGGGGAGCTGTTTTTT
v_call: TRBV7-9; d_call: TRBD1; j_call: TRBJ2-7; cdr3_aa: CASSLWTGPKTEQYF; cdr3_nt: TGTGCCAGCAGCTTATGGACAGGGCCGAAAACCGAGCAGTACTTC
v_call: TRBV11-2; d_call: -; j_call: TRBJ2-5; cdr3_aa: CASSARVQETQYF; cdr3_nt: TGTGCCAGCAGCGCCAGGGTACAAGAGACCCAGTACTTC
v_call: TRBV5-1; d_call: TRBD1; j_call: TRBJ1-6; cdr3_aa: CASSLGQGNSPLHF; cdr3_nt: TGCGCCAGCAGCTTGGGACAGGGAAATTCACCCCTCCACTTT
v_call: TRBV5-6; d_call: -; j_call: TRBJ2-1; cdr3_aa: CASSLVRSEQFF; cdr3_nt: TGTGCCAGCAGCTTGGTGCGGTCTGAGCAGTTCTTC
v_call: TRBV7-2; d_call: TRBD1; j_call: TRBJ2-7; cdr3_aa: CASSSQQGAPNEQYF; cdr3_nt: TGTGCCAGCAGCTCGCAACAGGGGGCGCCCAACGAGCAGTACTTC
v_call: TRBV7-3; d_call: -; j_call: TRBJ2-3; cdr3_aa: CASSLNGGTDTQYF; cdr3_nt: TGTGCCAGCAGCTTAAACGGGGGCACAGATACGCAGTATTTT
v_call: TRBV9; d_call: -; j_call: TRBJ1-5; cdr3_aa: CASSPGGARNQPQHF; cdr3_nt: TGTGCCAGCAGTCCTGGGGGGGCACGCAATCAGCCCCAGCATTTT
v_call: TRBV7-3; d_call: TRBD1; j_call: TRBJ1-1; cdr3_aa: CASSTRQGSTEAFF; cdr3_nt: TGTGCCAGCAGCACCCGACAGGGGAGCACTGAAGCTTTCTTT
v_call: TRBV5-1; d_call: TRBD1; j_call: TRBJ1-1; cdr3_aa: CASSLAAGGLTEAFF; cdr3_nt: TGCGCCAGCAGCTTGGCGGCAGGGGGCCTCACTGAAGCTTTCTTT
v_call: TRBV5-4; d_call: TRBD1; j_call: TRBJ2-1; cdr3_aa: CASSFPGTGNEQFF; cdr3_nt: TGTGCCAGCAGCTTCCCCGGGACAGGGAATGAGCAGTTCTTC
v_call: TRBV13; d_call: -; j_call: TRBJ2-5; cdr3_aa: CASSVGGGETQYF; cdr3_nt: TGTGCCAGCAGCGTCGGGGGAGGAGAGACCCAGTACTTC
v_call: TRBV11-1; d_call: -; j_call: TRBJ2-3; cdr3_aa: CASSYQTVSTDTQYF; cdr3_nt: TGTGCCAGCAGCTACCAGACTGTTAGCACAGATACGCAGTATTTT
v_call: TRBV7-9; d_call: -; j_call: TRBJ2-5; cdr3_aa: CASSSGFQETQYF; cdr3_nt: TGTGCCAGCAGCTCCGGGTTTCAAGAGACCCAGTACTTC
v_call: TRBV27; d_call: TRBD2; j_call: TRBJ2-1; cdr3_aa: CASSPWTSGAGNEQFF; cdr3_nt: TGTGCCAGCAGTCCATGGACTAGCGGGGCGGGGAATGAGCAGTTCTTC
v_call: TRBV6-5; d_call: TRBD1; j_call: TRBJ1-5; cdr3_aa: CASSPGTGSDQPQHF; cdr3_nt: TGTGCCAGCAGTCCCGGGACAGGGAGTGATCAGCCCCAGCATTTT
v_call: TRBV10-3; d_call: TRBD1; j_call: TRBJ1-6; cdr3_aa: CATRIDRVDSPLHF; cdr3_nt: TGTGCCACGCGAATAGACAGGGTGGATTCACCCCTCCACTTT